The 30 T cell receptor beta chains reported below all come from one sample, sequenced in a study of blood T cell repertoires in COVID-19. The repertoire was sequenced with immunoSEQ multiplex PCR; TCRdb's copy has only in-frame clones and lacks some. This table holds under 100,000 clones, about 85% found once. Source material: peripheral blood. The receptors were sampled from an elderly man with active or convalescent COVID-19.

This clone showed up many times. The J gene is TRBJ2-2, the V gene TRBV15, with 14 bases aligning to TRBD2. The CDR3 contains 17 residues. In germline, CDR1 is LNHNV, CDR2 YYDKDF (reference sequence). With V trimmed by 9 bases and J by 5 bases, 11 bases remained unmatched. CDR3 in DNA: TGTGCCACTAGAGGACTAGCGGGGGGTCTTCAGACCGGGGAGCTGTTTTTT. Translation: CATRGLAGGLQTGELFF.

V and J are TRBV6-5 and TRBJ2-7; TRBD1 matches 8 bases. CDR1 and CDR2 (germline): MNHEY, SVGAGI. The V and J ends lost 6 bases and 1 base, in that order; junction bases with no gene match: 8. This CDR3 is built from 15 residues. In DNA, the CDR3 is TGTGCCAGCAGAGGGGCCGACAGGGGATCCTACGAGCAGTACTTC. As protein: CASRGADRGSYEQYF.

This sequence joins TRBV18 and TRBJ1-2, with D possibly being TRBD1 (5 bases). Germline CDR1 and CDR2: KGHSH and LQKENI. V shed 0 bases and J shed 7 bases, with 18 bases lying between them. The CDR3 runs 16 residues. The CDR3 nucleotides are TGTGCCAGCTCACCACCGTTCAGTGGGGGAGGTGGTGGCTACACCTTC. This sequence encodes CASSPPFSGGGGGYTF.

J is TRBJ2-1 and V is TRBV9; TRBD1 aligns across 8 bases. Germline CDR1 reads SGDLS; CDR2 reads YYNGEE. The CDR3 spans 15 residues. The V segment lost 3 bases and the J segment 4 bases; nucleotides outside the gene matches: 6. The CDR3 loop reads CASSDRTGSYNEQFF. CDR3 bases: TGTGCCAGCAGCGACAGGACAGGGTCGTACAATGAGCAGTTCTTC.

The chain couples TRBV3-1 (or the pseudogene TRBV3-2) to TRBJ1-1; maybe TRBD1 (5 bases). CDR3 length: 14 amino acids. V was shortened by 4 bases and J by 11 bases, with 20 bases between the two germline ends. The V gene's germline CDR1 is LGHDT and CDR2 YNNKEL (reference sequence). The CDR3 DNA reads as TGTGCCAGCAGCCCTATCGGGGGGGGAGCCGGGGCTTTCTTT. Translation gives CASSPIGGGAGAFF.

This chain joins TRBV6-5 and TRBJ1-5; 10 bases fit TRBD1. The germline gives CDR1 MNHEY, CDR2 SVGAGI. The CDR3 is 13 residues long. The J segment lost 7 bases and the V segment lost 6 bases, leaving 3 bases of the junction unmatched. CDR3 protein: CASSRDRGQPQHF. The CDR3, as DNA: TGTGCCAGCAGCCGGGACAGGGGACAGCCCCAGCATTTT.

The gene calls are TRBV7-2 and TRBJ1-2; TRBD1 might be the D (5 bases). CDR3 length: 13 residues. Trimming removed 3 bases at V and 5 bases at J, with 10 bases between. Germline V gene data show CDR1 as SGHTA and CDR2 as FQGNSA. The CDR3, as DNA: TGTGCCAGCAGCTTTCTCAGGGAATATGGCTACACCTTC. As protein: CASSFLREYGYTF.

This clone was counted once. The gene calls are TRBV25-1 and TRBJ1-4; D call uncertain. Trimming removed 4 bases from V and 8 bases from J, with 8 bases in between. The CDR3 runs to 12 residues. In germline, CDR1 is MGHDK, CDR2 SYGVNS. CDR3 sequence: CASSAAGEKLFF. CDR3 nucleotide sequence: TGTGCCAGCAGTGCGGCCGGGGAAAAACTGTTTTTT. The full variable domain, its missing parts supplied by reference TRBV25-1 and TRBJ1-4, is EADIYQTPRYLVIGTGKKITLECSQTMGHDKMYWYQQDPGMELHLIHYSYGVNSTEKGDLSSESTVSRIRTEHFPLTLESARPSHTSQYLCASSAAGEKLFFGSGTQLSVL.

This clone was found a few times. CDR3 residues: CASSLDNRGMNTEAFF. DNA of the CDR3: TGTGCCAGCAGCTTAGATAATAGGGGGATGAACACTGAAGCTTTCTTT. The chain combines TRBV11-2 with TRBJ1-1, with a possible D match to TRBD1 (6 bases). The CDR3 contains 16 residues. Germline values: CDR1 SGHAT, CDR2 FQNNGV. V lost 0 bases, J lost 0 bases, and 11 bases lay in between.

This clone was seen a handful of times. J is TRBJ1-4 and V is TRBV4-1; perhaps TRBD1 as D (5 bases). Germline assignment: CDR1 MGHRA and CDR2 YSYEKL. Trimming cost V 2 bases and J 6 bases, with 13 bases left between them. The CDR3 sequence is 15 residues long. The CDR3: CASSQTRDWYEKLFF. The CDR3 DNA reads as TGCGCCAGCAGCCAAACGAGGGACTGGTATGAAAAACTGTTTTTT.

This clone has just one count. CDR3 amino acids: CASSGPGNLHEKLFF. The CDR3 DNA is TGTGCCAGCAGCGGCCCCGGGAACTTACATGAAAAACTGTTTTTT. The V call is TRBV7-9, the J call TRBJ1-4; D not resolved. CDR1 and CDR2 (germline): SEHNR, FQNEAQ (reference sequence). Trimming removed 5 bases from V and 6 bases from J, with 16 bases in between. The length of the CDR3 is 15 residues.

The chain links TRBV19 to TRBJ2-5; 7 bases line up with TRBD2. V shed 10 bases and J 0 bases; nucleotides not matched to a gene: 5. CDR3 size: 13 residues. CDR1 and CDR2 from the germline V gene are LNHDA and SQIVND (reference sequence). CDR3 sequence: CATLGGYQETQYF. The CDR3 region has the DNA TGTGCCACCCTGGGGGGGTACCAAGAGACCCAGTACTTC.

The rearrangement uses TRBV11-2 and TRBJ1-2, with D perhaps matching TRBD1 (5 bases). Trimming shortened V by 5 bases and J by 4 bases, and 11 bases separated the two germline ends. This CDR3 is 13 amino acids long. Germline CDR1 SGHAT, CDR2 FQNNGV. This CDR3 is CASSGLGGYGYTF. CDR3 nucleotide sequence: TGTGCCAGCAGCGGACTGGGGGGCTATGGCTACACCTTC.

This clone occurred a few times. V and J are TRBV6-5 and TRBJ1-2; D is unresolved. CDR1 is MNHEY and CDR2 is SVGAGI in the germline V gene. V was trimmed by 2 bases and J by 6 bases, leaving 10 bases between them. This CDR3 spans 13 amino acids. The CDR3 spells CASSYETTHGYTF. As DNA, the CDR3 is TGTGCCAGCAGTTACGAGACAACTCATGGCTACACCTTC.

In DNA form, the CDR3 reads TGTGCCAGCAGCCAAAGGGTCCCCAGGGGGCTCACTGAAGCTTTCTTT. As protein: CASSQRVPRGLTEAFF. The J gene is TRBJ1-1, the V gene TRBV3-1 (or the pseudogene TRBV3-2); 8 bases align to TRBD1. The CDR3 consists of 16 residues. V shed 2 bases and J 4 bases; nucleotides not matched to a gene: 9. From germline, CDR1 is LGHDT and CDR2 YNNKEL (reference sequence).

V gene TRBV27 combines with J gene TRBJ2-2, with D possibly TRBD2 on 6 matching bases. This CDR3 has 17 residues. Germline V gene sequence: CDR1 MNHEY, CDR2 SMNVEV (reference sequence). V was trimmed by 4 bases and J by 2 bases, leaving 17 bases between them. Here the CDR3 reads CASSSRGDLLNTGELFF. In nucleotides, the CDR3 is TGTGCCAGCAGTTCCAGAGGGGACTTATTAAACACCGGGGAGCTGTTTTTT.

The J gene is TRBJ1-1, the V gene TRBV5-1; 8 bases are a match to TRBD1. The germline gives CDR1 SGHRS, CDR2 YFSETQ. J was trimmed by 4 bases and V by 6 bases; bases with no gene match: 14. The CDR3 contains 16 residues. The CDR3 bases are TGCGCCAGCACCAAAGGGGGGCAGGGGGCTTTCACTGAAGCTTTCTTT. Translating it yields CASTKGGQGAFTEAFF.

This chain uses TRBV7-2 with TRBJ1-3; 8 bases fit TRBD1. Trimming at V came to 5 bases and at J to 1 base, leaving 13 bases not matched to a gene. The V gene's germline CDR1 is SGHTA and CDR2 FQGNSA. This CDR3 comprises 18 residues. CDR3 loop: CASSPPRGQGSSGNTIYF. In DNA form, the CDR3 reads TGTGCCAGCAGCCCCCCACGCGGACAGGGAAGTTCTGGAAACACCATATATTTT.

This clone was recorded a few times. The V call is TRBV9, the J call TRBJ1-2; D gene unclear. Trimming took off 3 bases at V and 7 bases at J, with 16 bases between the two ends. Germline V gene sequence: CDR1 SGDLS, CDR2 YYNGEE. This CDR3 contains 14 residues. For the CDR3, the DNA is TGTGCCAGCAGCGCCGGATGGGAAAGCGGTGGCTACACCTTC. Protein: CASSAGWESGGYTF.

A remark on this clone: The sample has other DNA sequences that encode this CDR3 too. The CDR3 is CASSPGQGPYEQYF. CDR3 nucleotides: TGTGCCAGTTCACCCGGACAGGGGCCCTACGAGCAGTACTTC. The chain carries TRBV19 and TRBJ2-7, with 9 bases matching TRBD1. The CDR3 loop spans 14 amino acids. The V and J ends lost 8 bases and 2 bases, in that order; junction bases with no gene match: 7. In germline, CDR1 is LNHDA, CDR2 SQIVND (reference sequence).

The chain has TRBV9 and TRBJ1-1, with D perhaps TRBD1 (6 bases). CDR1 and CDR2 (germline): SGDLS, YYNGEE. The CDR3 has 14 amino acids. The V end was cut by 4 bases, the J end by 1 base, with 11 bases between. The CDR3 is CASSPHRENTEAFF. The CDR3 coding sequence is TGTGCCAGCAGCCCCCACAGGGAGAACACTGAAGCTTTCTTT.

The chain has TRBV20-1 and TRBJ1-5; 8 nucleotides align to TRBD1. The CDR3 loop spans 16 amino acids. Germline CDR1 and CDR2: DFQATT and SNEGSKA (reference sequence). V lost 3 bases and J lost 0; bases outside the gene matches: 7. Written as DNA, the CDR3 is TGCAGTGCTAGTGACAGGGGCGGTTTTAGCAATCAGCCCCAGCATTTT. Amino acids: CSASDRGGFSNQPQHF.

The chain couples TRBV28 to TRBJ1-6; D might be TRBD1 (5 bases). There are 14 residues in the CDR3. The germline V gene encodes CDR1 MDHEN and CDR2 SYDVKM. V lost 6 bases and J lost 8, with 14 bases in between. The DNA for the CDR3 is TGTGCCAGCAGCTCGCCGGGACTGTATTCACCCCTCCACTTT. It specifies CASSSPGLYSPLHF.

This clone has a single count. V gene TRBV29-1 combines with J gene TRBJ2-3, with D uncertain. From germline, CDR1 is SQVTM and CDR2 ANQGSEA. The CDR3 contains 12 residues. Trimming stripped 1 base from V and 6 bases from J, with 8 bases between. The CDR3 bases are TGCAGCGTTGAAGGCCGCCGGGATACGCAGTATTTT. Protein product: CSVEGRRDTQYF.

The table lists this clone with a few counts. The gene calls are TRBV19 and TRBJ2-7, with D perhaps TRBD2 (7 bases). With 7 bases removed from V and 7 bases from J, the gap between germline ends came to 23 bases. CDR3 length: 15 residues. Germline V gene sequence: CDR1 LNHDA, CDR2 SQIVND (reference sequence). The CDR3 DNA reads as TGTGCCAGTAAGGAGGGCAGGGGACTATCCAGGGAGCAGTACTTC. Translated, it gives CASKEGRGLSREQYF.

CDR3 amino acids: CASSQPQETNTEAFF. CDR3 sequence (DNA): TGCGCCAGCAGCCAACCACAGGAGACGAACACTGAAGCTTTCTTT. V and J are TRBV4-1 and TRBJ1-1; TRBD1 might be the D (5 bases). The germline V gene has CDR1 MGHRA and CDR2 YSYEKL. CDR3 length: 15 amino acids. Trimming removed 2 bases from V and 1 base from J, with 11 bases in between.

The CDR3 reads CASGLVLSPGGYEQYF. Here the CDR3 DNA reads TGTGCTAGTGGTTTGGTACTGAGTCCAGGGGGCTACGAGCAGTACTTC. The chain links TRBV12-5 to TRBJ2-7; 7 bases fit TRBD1. V gave up 0 bases and J gave up 3 bases; unmatched junction bases: 8. The CDR3 contains 16 residues. Germline values: CDR1 LGHNT, CDR2 FRNRAP.

This chain uses TRBV7-6 with TRBJ2-3, with 9 bases that match TRBD1. Germline CDR1 reads SGHVS; CDR2 reads FNYEAQ. Unmatched junction bases numbered 7, after V lost 4 bases and J lost 2 bases. This CDR3 comprises 16 residues. For the CDR3, the DNA is TGTGCCAGCAGCTCTTACAGGGGGCAGGTCACAGATACGCAGTATTTT. As protein: CASSSYRGQVTDTQYF.

This clone was seen just once. The chain carries TRBV10-3 and TRBJ1-2; 7 bases are a match to TRBD1. J gave up 8 bases and V 6 bases, and 15 bases lay outside the gene matches. The CDR3 contains 15 residues. The germline V gene encodes CDR1 ENHRY and CDR2 SYGVKD. CDR3 coding DNA: TGTGCCATCAGCTTACAGGGGTATAGCGCTGGAGGCTACACCTTC. Protein product: CAISLQGYSAGGYTF.

The J gene is TRBJ1-1, the V gene TRBV4-3; D possibly corresponds to TRBD1 (5 bases). The CDR3 spans 15 residues. Germline V lookup: CDR1 LGHNA, CDR2 YSLEER. Trimming removed 4 bases from V and 7 bases from J, with 19 bases in between. In DNA form, the CDR3 reads TGCGCCAGCAGCCCCCGGGCAGGGAATGTTGTTGAAGCTTTCTTT. Residues: CASSPRAGNVVEAFF.